These 15 T cell receptor beta chains share one sample of origin, sequenced in a study of beta chain features in type 1 diabetes. The sequenced template was cDNA made from the entire isolated RNA. TCRdb's copy holds only in-frame clones and misses some; the assay was immunoSEQ multiplex PCR. The sample carries under 950,000 clones, about a sixth recorded once. Specimen: naive CD4+ T cells from blood. These receptors were taken from a woman under 30 in good health.

This clone was seen only a few times. The gene calls are TRBV28 and TRBJ2-7; 12 nucleotides line up with TRBD2. Trimming cost V 6 bases and J 0 bases; bases outside gene matches: 3. This CDR3 is built from 15 residues. CDR1 MDHEN and CDR2 SYDVKM come from the germline V gene. CDR3 residues: CASRSTSGSSYEQYF. Here the CDR3 DNA reads TGTGCCAGCAGGTCGACTAGCGGGAGCTCCTACGAGCAGTACTTC. Together with reference TRBV28 and TRBJ2-7, the CDR3 gives the full variable domain: DVKVTQSSRYLVKRTGEKVFLECVQDMDHENMFWYRQDPGLGLRLIYFSYDVKMKEKGDIPEGYSVSREKKERFSLILESASTNQTSMYLCASRSTSGSSYEQYFGPGTRLTVT.

The chain employs TRBV28 and TRBJ1-4, with TRBD1 matching over 7 bases. This CDR3 has 14 amino acids. Germline V gene sequence: CDR1 MDHEN, CDR2 SYDVKM. With 2 bases clipped from V and 6 bases from J, the junction kept 3 bases outside the gene matches. The CDR3 coding sequence is TGTGCCAGCAGTTTACCAGGGGGGGATGAAAAACTGTTTTTT. This encodes CASSLPGGDEKLFF.

The rearrangement joins TRBV5-4 to TRBJ2-1, with 8 bases aligning to TRBD2. The V gene's germline CDR1 is SGHNT and CDR2 YYREEE (reference sequence). The CDR3 extends over 15 amino acids. J was trimmed by 2 bases and V by 4 bases; bases with no gene match: 5. CDR3 residues: CASSNGLAAYNEQFF. CDR3 coding DNA: TGTGCCAGCAGCAATGGACTAGCTGCCTACAATGAGCAGTTCTTC.

The gene calls are TRBV6-1 and TRBJ2-2; D not resolved. V dropped 10 bases and J dropped 5 bases, with 17 bases sitting between them. Germline CDR1 is MNHNS and CDR2 is SASEGT. The CDR3 is 14 residues long. The CDR3 loop reads CATPLPSGTGELFF. CDR3 coding DNA: TGTGCCACCCCACTCCCCAGTGGGACCGGGGAGCTGTTTTTT.

The table lists this clone with a few counts. This chain links TRBV11-2 with TRBJ2-7; D possibly corresponds to TRBD2 (5 bases). Trimming took 6 bases from V and 4 from J, leaving 7 bases between them. The CDR3 has 11 amino acids. CDR1 is SGHAT and CDR2 is FQNNGV in the germline V gene. DNA of the CDR3: TGTGCCAGCAGGAGCGGATACGAGCAGTACTTC. Translated, it gives CASRSGYEQYF.

This clone was found a few times. V and J are TRBV4-3 and TRBJ2-3, with D hard to call. Germline V gene lookup returns CDR1 LGHNA and CDR2 YSLEER. V lost 2 bases to trimming and J lost 0 bases, with 3 bases between them. The length of the CDR3 is 13 residues. This chain's CDR3 is CASSQQSTDTQYF. As DNA, the CDR3 is TGCGCCAGCAGCCAACAAAGCACAGATACGCAGTATTTT.

Concerning this clone: The sample contains more than one DNA sequence encoding this CDR3. The chain employs TRBV5-1 and TRBJ2-1; the match to TRBD2 covers 10 bases. Trimming cost V 0 bases and J 10 bases; bases outside gene matches: 7. In germline, CDR1 is SGHRS, CDR2 YFSETQ. The CDR3 loop spans 15 amino acids. This CDR3 reads CASSLDLAGVGEQFF. The CDR3 coding sequence is TGCGCCAGCAGCTTGGATCTAGCGGGAGTAGGGGAGCAGTTCTTC.

This clone was observed a handful of times. The chain carries TRBV6-5 and TRBJ2-1, with 7 bases identical to TRBD1. Germline CDR1 and CDR2: MNHEY and SVGAGI. Trimming removed 7 bases from V and 4 bases from J; junction bases left unmatched: 10. This CDR3 region has 15 residues. The CDR3 DNA sequence: TGTGCCAGCAATAGGGCAGGGGGAAGGTACAATGAGCAGTTCTTC. It codes for CASNRAGGRYNEQFF.

V usage is TRBV7-2 and J usage is TRBJ2-3; D unresolved. Germline V CDR1 and CDR2: SGHTA, FQGNSA. The germline V and J ends were trimmed by 1 base and 2 bases, with 16 bases remaining between them. The CDR3 length is 17 residues. CDR3: CASSLGTLTSHTDTQYF. The CDR3 nucleotides read TGTGCCAGCAGCTTAGGTACCCTGACTTCACACACAGATACGCAGTATTTT.

This clone was seen only a few times. The CDR3 protein is CASSYDRGNNEQFF. As DNA, the CDR3 is TGTGCCAGCAGTTACGATAGGGGAAACAATGAGCAGTTCTTC. The chain employs TRBV6-5 and TRBJ2-1, with D tentatively TRBD1 (5 bases). CDR3 size: 14 residues. The ends were cut back, 2 bases at V and 5 bases at J, with 10 bases in the middle. Germline-derived CDR1 and CDR2 are MNHEY and SVGAGI.

This clone was seen more than once but under ten times. This chain connects TRBV18 to TRBJ1-3; D gene uncertain. The CDR3 contains 14 residues. Deletions cut 0 bases from V and 7 bases from J, with 10 bases between. CDR1 and CDR2 (germline): KGHSH, LQKENI. The CDR3 region is CASSPPATVNTIYF. DNA for the CDR3: TGTGCCAGCTCACCACCGGCGACTGTGAACACCATATATTTT.

The V call is TRBV6-5, the J call TRBJ2-1; TRBD2 might be the D (5 bases). Trimming removed 2 bases from V and 5 bases from J, with 10 bases in between. The V gene's germline CDR1 is MNHEY and CDR2 SVGAGI. The CDR3 is made up of 14 amino acids. The CDR3 sequence: CASSYLEGDNEQFF. Here the CDR3 DNA reads TGTGCCAGCAGTTACCTCGAGGGAGACAATGAGCAGTTCTTC.

The genes are TRBV5-4 and TRBJ2-7; D gene unclear. The CDR3 runs 12 residues. V lost 2 bases and J lost 2, with 5 bases in between. The germline V gene encodes CDR1 SGHNT and CDR2 YYREEE (reference sequence). The CDR3 region is CASSFQAYEQYF. In DNA form, the CDR3 reads TGTGCCAGCAGCTTCCAGGCCTACGAGCAGTACTTC.

This clone occurred a few times. Other DNA variants within this sample encode the same CDR3. The J gene is TRBJ2-1, the V gene TRBV7-2; the D is unclear. The CDR3 covers 13 residues. Trimming cost V 1 base and J 5 bases, with 6 bases left between them. Germline CDR1 reads SGHTA; CDR2 reads FQGNSA. The DNA for the CDR3 is TGTGCCAGCAGCTTAGTGAGAAACAATGAGCAGTTCTTC. This codes for CASSLVRNNEQFF.

This clone came up a few times. The chain couples TRBV28 to TRBJ1-5; a weak D match, TRBD1 (5 bases). The germline V gene encodes CDR1 MDHEN and CDR2 SYDVKM. V lost 6 bases and J lost 1, with 10 bases in between. This CDR3 contains 14 residues. CDR3 nucleotides: TGTGCCAGCAGAGGACATGGGAGCAATCAGCCCCAGCATTTT. As protein: CASRGHGSNQPQHF.